Presented here are 8 T cell receptor beta chains from one specimen sequenced in a study of cytomegalovirus exposure and HLA in healthy donors. Both 60 Vbeta primers and 13 Jbeta primers went into the PCR. Profiled with immunoSEQ multiplex PCR; TCRdb holds only in-frame clones, not every one. The sample table sets out 53,000 or so clones. The sample taken for sequencing was PBMCs. The receptors shown here come from a man aged 18 to 29 in good health and CMV-seropositive.

The CDR3 region has the DNA TGTGCCAGCAGCTGGATGACAGGTCTCTCTGGAAACACCATATATTTT. It translates to CASSWMTGLSGNTIYF. The gene calls are TRBV7-9 and TRBJ1-3; maybe TRBD1 (6 bases). Germline V gene lookup returns CDR1 SEHNR and CDR2 FQNEAQ (reference sequence). The CDR3 runs 16 residues. With 4 bases removed from V and 0 bases from J, the gap between germline ends came to 13 bases.

The chain is built from TRBV6-1 and TRBJ1-2; 7 bases map to TRBD1. V lost 6 bases to trimming and J lost 4 bases; unmatched junction nucleotides: 5. Germline CDR1 MNHNS, CDR2 SASEGT. The CDR3 covers 13 residues. CDR3 region: CASRDRRFYGYTF. CDR3 bases: TGTGCCAGCAGGGACAGGAGATTCTATGGCTACACCTTC.

The V and J genes are TRBV5-6 and TRBJ2-6; possible D gene TRBD2, 6 bases. Trimming pared 5 bases from V and 1 base from J, leaving 7 bases between. Germline V gene data show CDR1 as SGHDT and CDR2 as YYEEEE. This CDR3 contains 14 residues. CDR3 sequence reads: CASRGGSGANVLTF. DNA of the CDR3: TGTGCCAGCAGGGGGGGATCTGGGGCCAACGTCCTGACTTTC.

The chain links TRBV5-1 to TRBJ2-2, with no clear D. Trimming stripped 0 bases from V and 8 bases from J, with 5 bases between. The CDR3 is made up of 12 amino acids. The germline V gene has CDR1 SGHRS and CDR2 YFSETQ. As DNA, the CDR3 is TGCGCCAGCAGCTTGGTACAGGGGGAGCTGTTTTTT. It encodes CASSLVQGELFF.

The chain couples TRBV19 to TRBJ1-5, with D hard to call. The CDR3 has 12 amino acids. Germline V gene sequence: CDR1 LNHDA, CDR2 SQIVND (reference sequence). V lost 8 bases, J lost 6 bases, and 11 bases lay in between. This CDR3 is CASFRVGQPQHF. DNA for the CDR3: TGTGCCAGTTTCCGGGTGGGTCAGCCCCAGCATTTT. The full variable domain, its missing parts supplied by reference TRBV19 and TRBJ1-5, is DGGITQSPKYLFRKEGQNVTLSCEQNLNHDAMYWYRQDPGQGLRLIYYSQIVNDFQKGDIAEGYSVSREKKESFPLTVTSAQKNPTAFYLCASFRVGQPQHFGDGTRLSIL.

The chain is built from TRBV7-2 and TRBJ2-1, with 8 bases lining up with TRBD1. V trimming: 8 bases; J trimming: 7 bases; junction bases outside the gene matches: 10. The CDR3 runs 14 residues. In germline, CDR1 is SGHTA, CDR2 FQGNSA. The CDR3 bases are TGTGCCAGCTTGACAGGGGTGGTTGGGAATGAGCAGTTCTTC. It codes for CASLTGVVGNEQFF.

This chain connects TRBV19 to TRBJ2-1, with 11 nucleotides matching TRBD2. There are 19 residues in the CDR3. J lost 8 bases, V lost 1 base, and 16 bases had no gene match. Germline V lookup: CDR1 LNHDA, CDR2 SQIVND (reference sequence). The CDR3 DNA is TGTGCCAGTAGTATAGTAAGAACTAGCGGGAGAGTTGGGATCCATGAGCAGTTCTTC. Residues: CASSIVRTSGRVGIHEQFF.

V and J are TRBV7-3 and TRBJ1-1; no firm D call. This CDR3 has 13 amino acids. Germline lookup yields CDR1 SGHTA and CDR2 FQGTGA. The V gene lost 2 bases and the J gene lost 1 base, with 5 bases spanning the gap. The CDR3 region is CASSLLQNTEAFF. Here the CDR3 DNA reads TGTGCCAGCAGCTTATTACAGAACACTGAAGCTTTCTTT.